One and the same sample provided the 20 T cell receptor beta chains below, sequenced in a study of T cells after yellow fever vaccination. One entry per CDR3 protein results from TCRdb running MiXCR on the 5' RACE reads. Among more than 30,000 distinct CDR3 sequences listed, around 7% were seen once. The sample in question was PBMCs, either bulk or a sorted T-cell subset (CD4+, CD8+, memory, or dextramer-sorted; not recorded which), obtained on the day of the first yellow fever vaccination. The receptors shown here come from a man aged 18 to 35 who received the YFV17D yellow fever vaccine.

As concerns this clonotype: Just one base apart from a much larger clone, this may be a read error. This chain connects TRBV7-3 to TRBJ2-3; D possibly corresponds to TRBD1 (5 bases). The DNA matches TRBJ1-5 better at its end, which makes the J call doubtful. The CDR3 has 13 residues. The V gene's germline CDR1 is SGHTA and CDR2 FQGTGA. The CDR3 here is CASSLARGDTQHF. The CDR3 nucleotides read TGTGCCAGCAGCTTGGCCCGGGGGGATACGCAGCATTTT.

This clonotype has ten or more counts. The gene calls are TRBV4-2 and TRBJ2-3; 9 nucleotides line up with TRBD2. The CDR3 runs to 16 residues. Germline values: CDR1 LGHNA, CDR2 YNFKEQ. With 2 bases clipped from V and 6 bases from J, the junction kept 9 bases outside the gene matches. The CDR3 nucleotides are TGTGCCAGCAGCCAACTGAGCGGGGGGCCATCCGATACGCAGTATTTT. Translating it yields CASSQLSGGPSDTQYF.

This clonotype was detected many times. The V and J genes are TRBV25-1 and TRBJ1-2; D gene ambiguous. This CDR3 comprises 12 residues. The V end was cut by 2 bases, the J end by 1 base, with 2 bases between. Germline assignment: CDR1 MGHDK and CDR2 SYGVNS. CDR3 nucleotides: TGTGCCAGCAGTGAAGTTAACTATGGCTACACCTTC. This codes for CASSEVNYGYTF.

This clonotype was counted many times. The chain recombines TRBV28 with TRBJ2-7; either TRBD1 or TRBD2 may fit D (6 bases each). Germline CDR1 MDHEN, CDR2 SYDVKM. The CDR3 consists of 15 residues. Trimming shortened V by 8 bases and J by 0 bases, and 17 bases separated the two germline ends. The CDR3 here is CASLGGGQASYEQYV. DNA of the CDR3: TGTGCCAGCCTGGGGGGCGGCCAGGCCTCCTACGAGCAGTACGTC.

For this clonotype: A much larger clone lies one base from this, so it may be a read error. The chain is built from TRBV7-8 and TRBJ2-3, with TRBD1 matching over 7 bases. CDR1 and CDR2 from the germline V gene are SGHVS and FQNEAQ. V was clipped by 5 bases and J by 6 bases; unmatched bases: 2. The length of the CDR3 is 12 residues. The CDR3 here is CASSPTGDTQYF. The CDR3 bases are TGTGCCAGCAGCCCGACAGGGGATACGCAGTATTTT.

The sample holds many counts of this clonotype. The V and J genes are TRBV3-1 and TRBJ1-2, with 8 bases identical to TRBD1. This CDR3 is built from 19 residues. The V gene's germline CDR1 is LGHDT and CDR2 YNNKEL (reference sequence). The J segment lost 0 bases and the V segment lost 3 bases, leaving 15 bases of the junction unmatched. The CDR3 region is CASSHLRAGGHLANYGYTF. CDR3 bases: TGTGCCAGCAGCCACCTCCGCGCAGGGGGCCATTTAGCTAACTATGGCTACACCTTC.

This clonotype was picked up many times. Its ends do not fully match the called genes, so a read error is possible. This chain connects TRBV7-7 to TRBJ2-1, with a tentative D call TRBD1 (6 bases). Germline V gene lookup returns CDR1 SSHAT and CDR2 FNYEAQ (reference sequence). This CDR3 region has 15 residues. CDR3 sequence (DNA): TGTGCTAGCAGCTCTACCCCGGGACACTACAATGAGCAGTTCTTC. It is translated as CASSSTPGHYNEQFF.

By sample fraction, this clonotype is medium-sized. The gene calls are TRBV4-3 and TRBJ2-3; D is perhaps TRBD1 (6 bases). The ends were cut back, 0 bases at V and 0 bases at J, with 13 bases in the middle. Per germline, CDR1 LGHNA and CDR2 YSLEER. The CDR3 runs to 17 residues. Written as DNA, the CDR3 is TGCGCCAGCAGCCAAGATTGGTCGACAGGCAGCACAGATACGCAGTATTTT. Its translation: CASSQDWSTGSTDTQYF.

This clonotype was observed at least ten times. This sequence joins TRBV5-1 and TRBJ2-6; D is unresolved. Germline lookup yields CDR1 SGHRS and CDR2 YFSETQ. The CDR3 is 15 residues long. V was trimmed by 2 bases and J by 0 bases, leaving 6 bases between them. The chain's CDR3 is CASSLQSSGANVLTF. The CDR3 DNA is TGCGCCAGCAGCTTACAGAGCTCTGGGGCCAACGTCCTGACTTTC.

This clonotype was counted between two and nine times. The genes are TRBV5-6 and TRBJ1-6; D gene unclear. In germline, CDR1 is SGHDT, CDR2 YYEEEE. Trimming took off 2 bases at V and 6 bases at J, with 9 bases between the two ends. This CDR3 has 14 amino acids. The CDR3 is CASSLERINSPLHF. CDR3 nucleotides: TGTGCCAGCAGCTTAGAACGGATTAATTCACCCCTCCACTTT.

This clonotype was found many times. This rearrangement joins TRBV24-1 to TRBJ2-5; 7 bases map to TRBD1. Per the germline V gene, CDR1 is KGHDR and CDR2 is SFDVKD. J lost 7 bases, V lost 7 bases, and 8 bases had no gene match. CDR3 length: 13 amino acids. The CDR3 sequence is CATRQGSVGTQYF. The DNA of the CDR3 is TGTGCCACCAGACAGGGGAGTGTCGGGACCCAGTACTTC.

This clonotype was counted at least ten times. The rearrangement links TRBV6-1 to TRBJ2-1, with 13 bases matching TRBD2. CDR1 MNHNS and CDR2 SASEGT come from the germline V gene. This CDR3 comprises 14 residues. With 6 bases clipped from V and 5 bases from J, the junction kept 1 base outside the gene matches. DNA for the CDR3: TGTGCCAGCAGAGGACTAGCGGGGGACAATGAGCAGTTCTTC. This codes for CASRGLAGDNEQFF.

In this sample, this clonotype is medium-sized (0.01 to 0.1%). CDR3 sequence reads: CASSARPTGELFF. The CDR3 DNA reads TGTGCCAGCAGTGCCCGCCCCACCGGGGAGCTGTTTTTT. The chain joins TRBV6-2 or TRBV6-3 to TRBJ2-2; D not resolved. Per the germline V gene, CDR1 is MNHEY and CDR2 is SVGEGT. The CDR3 has 13 residues. Trimming took 5 bases from V and 4 from J, leaving 8 bases between them.

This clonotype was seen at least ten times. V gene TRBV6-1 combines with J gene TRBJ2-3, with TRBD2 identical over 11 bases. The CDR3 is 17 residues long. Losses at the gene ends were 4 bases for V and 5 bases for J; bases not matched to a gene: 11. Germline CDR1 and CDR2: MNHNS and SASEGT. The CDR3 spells CASSGRLTSGELDTQYF. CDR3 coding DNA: TGTGCCAGCAGTGGCCGTTTGACTAGCGGGGAATTAGATACGCAGTATTTT.

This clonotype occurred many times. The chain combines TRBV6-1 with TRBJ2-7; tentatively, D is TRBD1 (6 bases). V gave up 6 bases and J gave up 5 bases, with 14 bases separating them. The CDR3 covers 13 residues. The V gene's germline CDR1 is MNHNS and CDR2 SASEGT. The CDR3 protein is CASSPARGHEQYV. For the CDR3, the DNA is TGTGCCAGCAGCCCCGCCAGGGGCCACGAGCAGTACGTC.

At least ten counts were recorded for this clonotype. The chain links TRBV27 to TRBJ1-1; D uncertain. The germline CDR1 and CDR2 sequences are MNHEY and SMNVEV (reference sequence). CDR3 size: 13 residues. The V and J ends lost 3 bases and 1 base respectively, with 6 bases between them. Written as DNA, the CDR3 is TGTGCCAGCAGTTTCACCGGGAACACTGAAGCTTTCTTT. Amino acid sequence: CASSFTGNTEAFF.

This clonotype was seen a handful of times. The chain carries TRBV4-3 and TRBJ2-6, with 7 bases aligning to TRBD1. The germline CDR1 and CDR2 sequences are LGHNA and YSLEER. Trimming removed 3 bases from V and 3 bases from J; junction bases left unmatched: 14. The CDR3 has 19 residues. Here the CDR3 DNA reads TGCGCCAGCAGCCAGGATAATCAGGGGGTGGTTGGTGGGGCCAACGTCCTGACTTTC. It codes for CASSQDNQGVVGGANVLTF.

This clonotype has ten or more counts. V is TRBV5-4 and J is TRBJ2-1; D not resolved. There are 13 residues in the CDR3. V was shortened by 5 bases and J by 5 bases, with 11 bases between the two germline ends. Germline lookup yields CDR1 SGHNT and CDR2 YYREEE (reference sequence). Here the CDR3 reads CASRLRVDNEQFF. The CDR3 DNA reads TGTGCCAGCAGGCTCCGAGTCGACAATGAGCAGTTCTTC. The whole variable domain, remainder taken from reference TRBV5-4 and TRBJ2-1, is ETGVTQSPTHLIKTRGQQVTLRCSSQSGHNTVSWYQQALGQGPQFIFQYYREEENGRGNFPPRFSGLQFPNYSSELNVNALELDDSALYLCASRLRVDNEQFFGPGTRLTVL.

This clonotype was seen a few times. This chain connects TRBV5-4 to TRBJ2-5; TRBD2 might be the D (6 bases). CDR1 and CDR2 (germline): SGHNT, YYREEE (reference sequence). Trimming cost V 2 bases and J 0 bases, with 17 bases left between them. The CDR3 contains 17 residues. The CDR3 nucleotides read TGTGCCAGCAGCTTTTTTGCGGGACCGCAGTACCAAGAGACCCAGTACTTC. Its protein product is CASSFFAGPQYQETQYF.

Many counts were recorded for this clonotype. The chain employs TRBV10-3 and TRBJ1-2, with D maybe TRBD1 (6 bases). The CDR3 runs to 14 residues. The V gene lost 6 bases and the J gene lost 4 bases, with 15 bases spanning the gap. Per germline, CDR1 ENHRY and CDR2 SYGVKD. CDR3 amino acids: CAIRNREHGYGYTF. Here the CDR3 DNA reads TGTGCCATCAGAAACAGGGAGCACGGCTATGGCTACACCTTC.